This TCR beta chain was identified in a study of cytomegalovirus exposure and HLA in healthy donors. Germline-derived CDR1 and CDR2 are SQVTM and ANQGSEA. The junction had 16 bases not matched to a gene; V was cut back by 1 base and J by 7 bases. The CDR3 totals 17 residues. Points on this clone: Antigen: not known.

Vbeta (60) and Jbeta (13) primers were used in the PCR. The method was immunoSEQ multiplex PCR; TCRdb's version includes in-frame clones alone and lacks a portion of them. The sample shows under 250,000 clones, around 83% of them seen only once. Findings of the study overall: High sensitivity and specificity were reportedly achieved when the classifier diagnosed cytomegalovirus status. CMV serostatus stood as the only immune exposure information on hand. Data from an earlier analysis indicated that most TCR beta V segments were productive either about 90% or about 30% of the time.

The sample was PBMCs. The receptor was isolated from a girl aged 2-10 years in good health and CMV-seronegative. This chain connects TRBV29-1 to TRBJ1-2; 9 nucleotides agree with TRBD1. The CDR3 nucleotides read TGCAGCGTTGAAGGGCTGGGACAGGGAGTTCGGCTGCGTGGCTACACCTTC. Amino acids: CSVEGLGQGVRLRGYTF.